This T cell receptor (beta chain) was identified in a study of CD8 T cells in ankylosing spondylitis (dated by TCRdb to the late 2010s). For the study in its entirety: The study set out to find disease-linked TCR variants by profiling T cell receptor beta repertoires in ankylosing spondylitis patients and healthy donors. In total, the full study cohort was made up of some 110 healthy donors and 25 or so ankylosing spondylitis patients. Peripheral blood samples were taken, and synovial fluid was additionally collected from ankylosing spondylitis patients.

Here V drops 6 bases and J drops 2 bases, and the junction holds 9 bases not matched to any gene. The germline V gene (reference sequence) provides CDR1 DFQATT and CDR2 SNEGSKA. Measured from the cysteine to the phenylalanine, the CDR3 is 14 residues long. Only CDR3 DNA is held: 42 bases, read in frame from base 1. This clonotype was counted ten times or more. No antigen is known for it. No qualities accompany the bases; no much larger clone lies one base away. The sequencer listed for this sample is Illumina HiSeq 2500. Quantitative 5'-RACE with molecular barcodes was used to prepare TCR beta libraries. On the study's bioinformatics: A new computational method based on a probabilistic model of VDJ rearrangement was used to identify disease-linked TCR variants. In-frame beta chains were kept once TCRdb had trimmed the public reads at Q25 with fastp and called clones with MiXCR. Rows matching on CDR3 protein sequence are summarized as one entry with the most common DNA and genes. These V and J calls derive from TCRdb rather than the authors' analysis. The sample table shows under 250,000 distinct CDR3 sequences, and around 10% are seen once. Around 7% of the sample goes to the ten largest clones.

General study outcomes and caveats: Significant enrichment of the disease-linked clones was reported in matched synovial fluid samples from ankylosing spondylitis patients. Some of the motif variants had been reported before in the synovial fluid and blood of reactive arthritis patients, a finding that suggests common disease-initiation mechanisms. Blood from ankylosing spondylitis patients appeared to be characterized by a TCR beta motif made up of about 8 highly homologous amino acid variants. The disease-linked clones had a CD8+ phenotype and were found at relatively low frequencies in peripheral blood.

The sequencing sample was made of blood, either unsorted or a sorted T cell fraction (not recorded which). Rearrangement joined TRBV20-1 to TRBJ1-2; TRBD1 agrees with 7 junctional bases. This clonotype was obtained from a male donor with ankylosing spondylitis or in good health (not recorded which). The DNA reads as follows: TGCAGTGCCTCAAGACAGGGTTCAAACTATGGCTACACCTTC. It specifies CSASRQGSNYGYTF.